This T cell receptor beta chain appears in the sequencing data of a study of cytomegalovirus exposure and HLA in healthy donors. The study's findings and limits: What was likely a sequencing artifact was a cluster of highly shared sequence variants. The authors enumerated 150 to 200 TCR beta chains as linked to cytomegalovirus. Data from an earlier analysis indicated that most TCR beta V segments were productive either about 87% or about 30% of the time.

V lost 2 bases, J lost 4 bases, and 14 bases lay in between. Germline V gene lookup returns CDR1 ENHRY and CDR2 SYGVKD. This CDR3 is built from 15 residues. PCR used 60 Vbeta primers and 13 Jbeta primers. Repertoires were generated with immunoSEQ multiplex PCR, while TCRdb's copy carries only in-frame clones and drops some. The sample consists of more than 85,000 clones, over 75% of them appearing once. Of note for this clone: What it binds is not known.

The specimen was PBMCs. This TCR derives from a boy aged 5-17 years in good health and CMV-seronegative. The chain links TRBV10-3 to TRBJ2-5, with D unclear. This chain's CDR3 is CAISEALTTGETQYF. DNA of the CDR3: TGTGCCATCAGTGAGGCCCTAACAACGGGAGAGACCCAGTACTTC.